Listed below are T cell receptor beta chains from one sample, sequenced in a study of cytomegalovirus exposure and HLA in healthy donors. Produced via immunoSEQ multiplex PCR; TCRdb's table is partial and in-frame only. The sample carries 150,000 or so clones, approximately 80% recorded once. Sequenced sample: PBMCs. Receptors originate from a man aged 25-45 years in good health and CMV-seropositive. Both conserved end residues are part of each CDR3. Fields, in order: clone size, V gene, D gene, J gene, CDR3 protein, CDR3 DNA. A D gene is named only where the DNA matches it firmly. Clone size, where shown, is once, few, many, or a class for clones that have expanded.

>once|TRBV2|-|TRBJ2-3
CASSKLVSSTDTQYF
TGTGCCAGCAGTAAACTGGTTAGTAGCACAGATACGCAGTATTTT
>-|TRBV7-8|-|TRBJ2-1
CASSLVALTYNEQFF
TGTGCCAGCAGCTTAGTAGCGCTAACTTACAATGAGCAGTTCTTC
>-|TRBV6-1|TRBD2|TRBJ2-7
CASSGLTSGSRGENEQYF
TGTGCCAGCAGTGGCCTGACTAGCGGGAGCCGGGGGGAGAACGAGCAGTACTTC
>-|TRBV9|TRBD2|TRBJ2-3
CASSETLAGGTDTQYF
TGTGCCAGCAGCGAAACCCTAGCGGGAGGCACAGATACGCAGTATTTT
>once|TRBV6-1|TRBD2|TRBJ2-5
CASGEGGLGQETQYF
TGTGCCAGCGGGGAGGGAGGGTTGGGGCAAGAGACCCAGTACTTC
>-|TRBV5-4|-|TRBJ2-2
CASSPTGRTGELFF
TGTGCCAGCAGCCCAACCGGGAGAACCGGGGAGCTGTTTTTT
>-|TRBV30|-|TRBJ1-5
CAWSSQGLSGQPQHF
TGTGCCTGGAGTTCCCAAGGACTTTCTGGTCAGCCCCAGCATTTT
>few|TRBV5-4|-|TRBJ1-2
CASSHRLSPNYGYTF
TGTGCCAGCAGCCACCGACTGTCACCTAACTATGGCTACACCTTC
>-|TRBV7-8|-|TRBJ1-5
CASSLEGGAPGQPQHF
TGTGCCAGCAGCTTAGAGGGGGGGGCCCCCGGTCAGCCCCAGCATTTT
>-|TRBV11-1|-|TRBJ2-1
CASSPDGNEQFF
TGTGCCAGCAGCCCCGACGGGAATGAGCAGTTCTTC
>few|TRBV4-1|TRBD1|TRBJ1-4
CASSQEGRQGDEKLFF
TGCGCCAGCAGCCAAGAAGGAAGACAGGGTGATGAAAAACTGTTTTTT
>-|TRBV2|TRBD2|TRBJ2-7
CASSGGRMYEQYF
TGTGCCAGCAGTGGCGGGAGAATGTACGAGCAGTACTTC
>-|TRBV7-8|-|TRBJ2-7
CASSETLNEQYF
TGTGCCAGCAGCGAGACTTTGAACGAGCAGTACTTC
>-|TRBV9|TRBD1|TRBJ1-2
CASSAGGGSYGYTF
TGTGCCAGCAGCGCAGGGGGCGGGAGCTATGGCTACACCTTC
>-|TRBV27|TRBD1|TRBJ1-2
CASSPRQGRSYGYTF
TGTGCCAGCAGTCCACGACAGGGGCGTAGCTATGGCTACACCTTC
>-|TRBV10-3|-|TRBJ1-5
CAISFGNSNQPQHF
TGTGCCATCAGTTTCGGGAATAGCAATCAGCCCCAGCATTTT
>-|TRBV18|TRBD2|TRBJ2-7
CASSPLPTSGVHEQYF
TGTGCCAGCTCACCTCTACCGACTAGCGGCGTGCACGAGCAGTACTTC
>once|TRBV7-2|TRBD2|TRBJ2-1
CASSQRLAGAGGNEQFF
TGTGCCAGCAGCCAAAGACTAGCGGGGGCGGGGGGGAATGAGCAGTTCTTC
>-|TRBV25-1|TRBD1|TRBJ2-5
CASKTGTGKGETQYF
TGTGCCAGTAAAACCGGGACAGGGAAAGGAGAGACCCAGTACTTC
>-|TRBV25-1|-|TRBJ2-1
CASSERGGSEQFF
TGTGCCAGCAGTGAGAGGGGGGGTAGTGAGCAGTTCTTC
>many|TRBV4-1|TRBD2|TRBJ2-7
CASSSPGGIYEQYF
TGCGCCAGCAGCTCGCCCGGGGGGATCTACGAGCAGTACTTC
>-|TRBV15|TRBD1|TRBJ1-5
CATSRAGTGLNQPQHF
TGTGCCACCAGCAGAGCGGGGACAGGGTTAAATCAGCCCCAGCATTTT
>-|TRBV7-2|TRBD1|TRBJ1-5
CASSPQGDQPQHF
TGTGCCAGCAGCCCGCAGGGGGATCAGCCCCAGCATTTT
>-|TRBV7-3|-|TRBJ2-6
CASSSGVANVLTF
TGTGCCAGCAGCTCAGGGGTGGCCAACGTCCTGACTTTC
>-|TRBV19|-|TRBJ2-3
CASSRSSSDTQYF
TGTGCCAGTAGTAGGAGCTCTAGTGATACGCAGTATTTT
>few|TRBV5-5|-|TRBJ1-1
CASSLDHGGFVTEAFF
TGTGCCAGCAGCTTGGATCATGGAGGGTTCGTCACTGAAGCTTTCTTT